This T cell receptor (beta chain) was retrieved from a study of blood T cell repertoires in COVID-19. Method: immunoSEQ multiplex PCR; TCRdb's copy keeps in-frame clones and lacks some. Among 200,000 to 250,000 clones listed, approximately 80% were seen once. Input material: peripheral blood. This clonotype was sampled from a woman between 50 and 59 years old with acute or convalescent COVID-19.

The CDR3 DNA is TGTGCCAGCAGCTCGATTAGGTCCAGCGGGGGTAAATCCGGGGAGCTGTTTTTT. It encodes CASSSIRSSGGKSGELFF. The V call is TRBV11-2, the J call TRBJ2-2; 8 bases line up with TRBD2. The CDR3 contains 18 residues. The trim removed 4 bases at V and 6 bases at J, leaving 16 bases unmatched. CDR1 and CDR2 from the germline V gene are SGHAT and FQNNGV.